The clone carrying this T cell receptor beta chain occurred once. What it recognizes is unknown. This sample stems from a study of OX40 agonist ivuxolimab in advanced cancers. Study-level information: Those enrolled were 82.7% male, with a mean age of around 57 years and ages from 23 to 79. Of the patients, three showed partial responses, one with hepatocellular carcinoma and two with cutaneous melanoma. The study's findings and limits: On average, a greater number of expanded clones characterised CD8+ T cells relative to CD4+.

Data came from immunoSEQ multiplex PCR; TCRdb stores just in-frame clones and leaves some out. In the table there are about 100,000 clones, around 89% of which are singletons. The specimen comprised CD4+ or CD8+ T cells sorted from blood, sampled in a trial of the OX40 agonist ivuxolimab. This clonotype was obtained from an adult with an advanced solid tumor such as melanoma, head and neck, liver or kidney cancer.

The CDR3 DNA reads as TGTGCCAGCAGCTTAGTGGGACAGGGCACCCTATCCTACAATGAGCAGTTCTTC. Its protein is CASSLVGQGTLSYNEQFF. The genes are TRBV7-2 and TRBJ2-1; 9 bases align to TRBD1. J was trimmed by 1 base and V by 1 base; bases with no gene match: 8. The germline gives CDR1 SGHTA, CDR2 FQGNSA. The CDR3 totals 18 residues.